The following is a TCR beta chain sequence with its context. Its target is not known. The sample is drawn from a study of cytomegalovirus exposure and HLA in healthy donors. Study as a whole: Most donors, 80% to 90% of 398 genotyped, fell in the Caucasian-associated ancestry cluster. Study findings and constraints: In an earlier analysis, in some 600 donors, most V segments appeared productive either ~90% or ~30% of the time. The records held CMV serostatus as the only immune exposure information.

The germline CDR1 and CDR2 sequences are SGHTS and YDEGEE. The CDR3 has 14 residues. V lost 0 bases and J lost 6, with 12 bases in between. PCR involved 60 Vbeta and 13 Jbeta primers. Sequencing used immunoSEQ multiplex PCR; TCRdb keeps in-frame clones, though not all of them. The repertoire holds 100,000 or so clones, with over 70% as singletons. Sequenced: PBMCs. This sequence joins TRBV5-8 and TRBJ1-1; D is ambiguous. The source of this sequence is a man aged 50 to 59 in good health and CMV-seronegative. The CDR3, as DNA: TGTGCCAGCAGCTTGGCCCAAGAGGCGCCTGAAGCTTTCTTT. Translating it yields CASSLAQEAPEAFF.